A single sample is the source of the 17 T cell receptor beta chains below, sequenced in a study of blood T cells in healthy people across ages. Combining a sample-barcoded 5' primer with a J-beta primer mix, a second PCR ran for roughly 7 to 11 cycles. TCRdb passed the 5' RACE reads through MiXCR, listing each CDR3 protein once. The data show around 1,000,000 distinct CDR3 sequences, around 25% seen once. A further study also used this sample, focusing on T cells of mothers and their children.

The sequencing sample was made of blood. The receptor set was obtained from a girl aged 2 to 10 in good health.

The J gene is TRBJ2-3, the V gene TRBV7-2; the D call may be TRBD1 or TRBD2 (8 bases each). Germline CDR1 SGHTA, CDR2 FQGNSA. Trimming pared 1 base from V and 0 bases from J, leaving 20 bases between. The CDR3 has 19 amino acids. CDR3 sequence: CASSLDVSGTGPSTDTQYF. CDR3 DNA sequence: TGTGCCAGCAGCTTAGATGTTAGCGGGACAGGTCCTAGCACAGATACGCAGTATTTT.

This clonotype appeared many times. The gene calls are TRBV24-1 and TRBJ2-7; D may be TRBD1 or TRBD2 (5 bases each). Trimming took 9 bases from V and 5 from J, leaving 16 bases between them. Germline CDR1 and CDR2: KGHDR and SFDVKD. This CDR3 spans 13 amino acids. The CDR3 region is CATRDLLGDEQYF. The CDR3 nucleotides are TGTGCCACCCGGGACCTCTTGGGGGACGAGCAGTACTTC.

This clonotype has a handful of counts. V gene TRBV7-9 combines with J gene TRBJ1-5; D not resolved. CDR3 size: 12 residues. CDR1 is SEHNR and CDR2 is FQNEAQ in the germline V gene (reference sequence). V was cut by 3 bases and J by 6 bases, with 6 bases left in between. The CDR3 coding sequence is TGTGCCAGCAGCTTTAGTAGTCAGCCCCAGCATTTT. Amino acids: CASSFSSQPQHF.

This clonotype was observed a few times. This sequence joins TRBV13 and TRBJ2-5; possible D gene TRBD1, 5 bases. V was shortened by 5 bases and J by 4 bases, with 20 bases between the two germline ends. Germline V gene data show CDR1 as PRHDT and CDR2 as FYEKMQ (reference sequence). The CDR3 has 16 residues. In DNA form, the CDR3 reads TGTGCCAGCAGCACAGGAGCCTACAGGCCCGGAGAGACCCAGTACTTC. Its translation is CASSTGAYRPGETQYF.

The J gene is TRBJ2-3, the V gene TRBV12-3 or TRBV12-4; 7 positions match TRBD2. J was trimmed by 8 bases and V by 6 bases; bases with no gene match: 5. The CDR3 is 12 amino acids. This chain's CDR3 is CASSPSGSTQYF. In DNA, the CDR3 is TGTGCCAGCAGCCCTAGCGGAAGTACGCAGTATTTT.

The sample holds one count of this clonotype. This chain links TRBV6-5 with TRBJ2-7, with no clear D. The V gene lost 6 bases and the J gene lost 2 bases, with 17 bases spanning the gap. Germline lookup yields CDR1 MNHEY and CDR2 SVGAGI. The CDR3 contains 15 residues. The chain's CDR3 is CASSTRRSGTYEQYF. The CDR3 DNA sequence: TGTGCCAGCAGCACAAGACGTTCAGGAACCTACGAGCAGTACTTC.

This clonotype was found a few times. The V and J genes are TRBV5-1 and TRBJ2-7; maybe TRBD2 (5 bases). Germline V CDR1 and CDR2: SGHRS, YFSETQ. V was cut by 4 bases and J by 1 base, with 12 bases left in between. The CDR3 has 14 amino acids. The CDR3 region has the DNA TGCGCCAGCAGCCTCGGGGAGAATTCCTACGAGCAGTACTTC. This codes for CASSLGENSYEQYF.

This clonotype was detected only a few times. The J gene is TRBJ2-3, the V gene TRBV9; 10 bases map to TRBD1. Trimming took 3 bases from V and 3 from J; bases not matched to a gene: 4. This CDR3 comprises 15 residues. From germline, CDR1 is SGDLS and CDR2 YYNGEE. The chain's CDR3 is CASSAGTGATDTQYF. In nucleotides, the CDR3 is TGTGCCAGCAGCGCCGGGACAGGGGCAACAGATACGCAGTATTTT.

The chain employs TRBV5-1 and TRBJ1-5; D call uncertain. CDR1 and CDR2 (germline): SGHRS, YFSETQ. This CDR3 has 14 amino acids. Trimming stripped 0 bases from V and 6 bases from J, with 10 bases between. CDR3 region: CASSLEGPGQPQHF. CDR3 DNA sequence: TGCGCCAGCAGCTTGGAAGGGCCGGGTCAGCCCCAGCATTTT.

The J gene is TRBJ1-3, the V gene TRBV12-3 or TRBV12-4, with unresolved D. Trimming shortened V by 5 bases and J by 0 bases, and 14 bases separated the two germline ends. CDR3 length equals 16 residues. CDR3 bases: TGTGCCAGCAGTACCCGGCTAGTAGGCTCTGGAAACACCATATATTTT. It specifies CASSTRLVGSGNTIYF.

This clonotype was observed a handful of times. A read error may account for a junction end that differs from germline. The V gene is TRBV27, the J gene TRBJ1-4; D is ambiguous. This CDR3 is built from 13 residues. Germline CDR1 and CDR2: MNHEY and SMNVEV (reference sequence). DNA of the CDR3: TGTGCCAGCAGTGCGTGGGAGAATGAAAAACTGATTTTT. Its protein product is CASSAWENEKLIF.

The DNA for the CDR3 is TGTGCCAGCAGCTTAGAACTTTTTAATGAGCAGTTCTTC. Translation gives CASSLELFNEQFF. The chain is built from TRBV7-6 and TRBJ2-1; unclear D gene. The CDR3 length is 13 residues. V lost 1 base to trimming and J lost 7 bases, with 8 bases between them. The germline gives CDR1 SGHVS, CDR2 FNYEAQ.

The chain recombines TRBV29-1 with TRBJ2-5; a possible D gene is TRBD2 (6 bases). From germline, CDR1 is SQVTM and CDR2 ANQGSEA. The V gene lost 0 bases and the J gene lost 1 base, with 18 bases spanning the gap. The CDR3 spans 17 residues. The CDR3 sequence: CSVEDPGVAEPQETQYF. DNA for the CDR3: TGCAGCGTTGAAGATCCTGGGGTAGCGGAGCCCCAAGAGACCCAGTACTTC. Full variable domain (missing parts from reference TRBV29-1 and TRBJ2-5): SAVISQKPSRDICQRGTSLTIQCQVDSQVTMMFWYRQQPGQSLTLIATANQGSEATYESGFVIDKFPISRPNLTFSTLTVSNMSPEDSSIYLCSVEDPGVAEPQETQYFGPGTRLLVL.

This chain connects TRBV24-1 to TRBJ2-5; 9 bases line up with TRBD2. The J call may be in error: the DNA end matches TRBJ2-7 better. The CDR3 has 16 residues. Germline CDR1 reads KGHDR; CDR2 reads SFDVKD. Here the CDR3 reads CATSDAGTSKTYEQYF. CDR3 in DNA: TGTGCCACCAGTGATGCCGGGACTAGCAAGACCTACGAGCAGTACTTC.

This clonotype was detected only a few times. V gene TRBV2 combines with J gene TRBJ2-3; 7 bases agree with TRBD1. CDR1 is SNHLY and CDR2 is FYNNEI in the germline V gene. J lost 2 bases, V lost 10 bases, and 12 bases had no gene match. The CDR3 length is 15 residues. The CDR3 region is CAIRPRDRATDTQYF. CDR3 nucleotide sequence: TGTGCCATCAGGCCCCGGGACAGAGCCACAGATACGCAGTATTTT.

The rearrangement uses TRBV6-4 and TRBJ2-1; 9 nucleotides align to TRBD2. The junction had 9 bases not matched to a gene; V was cut back by 5 bases and J by 7 bases. Germline V gene lookup returns CDR1 MRHNA and CDR2 SNTAGT. CDR3 length: 15 residues. The CDR3 sequence is CASSKGIAGENEQFF. CDR3 DNA: TGTGCCAGCAGTAAGGGGATAGCGGGGGAGAATGAGCAGTTCTTC.

The V gene is TRBV7-9, the J gene TRBJ2-5; the D is unclear. V was pared by 6 bases and J by 0 bases, with 14 bases between. Per the germline V gene, CDR1 is SEHNR and CDR2 is FQNEAQ (reference sequence). The length of the CDR3 is 15 residues. CDR3 loop: CASSRDTYYQETQYF. CDR3 in DNA: TGTGCCAGCAGTCGCGACACTTACTACCAAGAGACCCAGTACTTC.